The TCR beta chain described here comes from a study of CD8 T cells in Susac syndrome. Germline V gives CDR1 SGHDT, CDR2 YYEEEE. This CDR3 has 11 amino acids. Trimming took off 3 bases at V and 6 bases at J, with 6 bases between the two ends. Reverse transcription of about 0.5 to 1 ug RNA used random hexamers. TCRdb re-derived calls from the immunoSEQ multiplex PCR reads in MiXCR, one entry per CDR3 protein. The table includes some 210,000 distinct CDR3 sequences, about 94% detected once. The receptor's source is a human donor with Susac syndrome. The gene calls are TRBV5-6 and TRBJ1-2; D possibly corresponds to TRBD1 (6 bases). What was sequenced was CD4+ T cells from PBMCs. The CDR3 nucleotides read TGTGCCAGCAGCTGGACAGATGGCTACACCTTC. It encodes CASSWTDGYTF.